These 21 T cell receptor beta chains originate from one sample sequenced in a study of blood T cell repertoires in COVID-19. Here immunoSEQ multiplex PCR was the method, and the copy in TCRdb shows in-frame clones only, minus some. Of about 270,000 clones listed, approximately 77% are singletons. Material: peripheral blood. These receptors originate from a woman aged 18 to 35 with acute or convalescent COVID-19.

The V gene is TRBV7-9, the J gene TRBJ2-1; TRBD1 agrees at 7 bases. This CDR3 comprises 15 residues. J was trimmed by 4 bases and V by 4 bases; bases with no gene match: 7. The germline gives CDR1 SEHNR, CDR2 FQNEAQ (reference sequence). The CDR3 nucleotides read TGTGCCAGCAGCTCAACAGGGGACCCTTACAATGAGCAGTTCTTC. Translation gives CASSSTGDPYNEQFF. The entire variable domain, with the rest obtained from reference TRBV7-9 and TRBJ2-1, is as follows: DTGVSQNPRHKITKRGQNVTFRCDPISEHNRLYWYRQTLGQGPEFLTYFQNEAQLEKSRLLSDRFSAERPKGSFSTLEIQRTEQGDSAMYLCASSSTGDPYNEQFFGPGTRLTVL.

The chain recombines TRBV18 with TRBJ1-1; TRBD1 aligns across 7 bases. Looked up from germline, CDR1 is KGHSH and CDR2 is LQKENI. V lost 10 bases to trimming and J lost 3 bases; unmatched junction nucleotides: 11. The CDR3 consists of 14 residues. DNA of the CDR3: TGTGCCACCATCAAGACAGGGAAGGACACTGAAGCTTTCTTT. Its translation is CATIKTGKDTEAFF.

The chain has TRBV10-1 and TRBJ2-5; 8 bases match TRBD2. V shed 0 bases and J 2 bases; nucleotides not matched to a gene: 11. In germline, CDR1 is WNHNN, CDR2 SYGVQD (reference sequence). The CDR3 contains 18 residues. The CDR3 here is CASSESELAELGQETQYF. The CDR3 DNA sequence: TGCGCCAGCAGTGAGTCTGAACTAGCGGAGCTGGGGCAAGAGACCCAGTACTTC.

The gene calls are TRBV6-5 and TRBJ1-6; D gene unclear. The CDR3 spans 16 residues. Germline assignment: CDR1 MNHEY and CDR2 SVGAGI. Trimming removed 0 bases from V and 7 bases from J, with 13 bases in between. CDR3 nucleotide sequence: TGTGCCAGCAGTTACTCGATGCCGGGTTGGAATTCACCCCTCCACTTT. Translated, it gives CASSYSMPGWNSPLHF.

CDR3 in DNA: TGTGCCAGCAGCTCCTACGGGTTCCACACTGAAGCTTTCTTT. Protein product: CASSSYGFHTEAFF. The V call is TRBV7-2, the J call TRBJ1-1; D call uncertain. This CDR3 comprises 14 residues. V lost 4 bases and J 3 bases, leaving 12 bases between the germline ends. In germline, CDR1 is SGHTA, CDR2 FQGNSA.

The chain links TRBV27 to TRBJ2-7; 7 bases agree with TRBD1. The V segment lost 6 bases and the J segment 6 bases; nucleotides outside the gene matches: 11. CDR1 MNHEY and CDR2 SMNVEV come from the germline V gene (reference sequence). The CDR3 is 14 residues long. The CDR3 DNA sequence: TGTGCCAGCAGCCCTCGGCAGGGGGAAGTCGAGCAGTACTTC. This translates into CASSPRQGEVEQYF.

A single count supports this clone. The germline gene is not matched at one end of the junction; a read error may be the cause. The chain links TRBV7-8 to TRBJ2-4; 15 positions agree with TRBD2. Germline V gives CDR1 SGHVS, CDR2 FQNEAQ. This CDR3 is built from 19 residues. The DNA of the CDR3 is TGTGCCAGCAGCCCCCGACGCGGACTAGCGGGAGGGCTCTTCTCGGTTCCTTCCTTC. Translated, it gives CASSPRRGLAGGLFSVPSF.

J is TRBJ1-5 and V is TRBV6-2 or TRBV6-3; D may be TRBD1 (5 bases). The germline V and J ends were trimmed by 4 bases and 4 bases, with 8 bases remaining between them. Germline V lookup: CDR1 MNHEY, CDR2 SVGEGT. There are 13 residues in the CDR3. CDR3: CASSFDRNQPQHF. The CDR3 DNA is TGTGCCAGCAGTTTCGACAGAAATCAGCCCCAGCATTTT.

The rearrangement joins TRBV12-3 or TRBV12-4 to TRBJ1-5, with D possibly TRBD1 on 5 matching bases. With 5 bases removed from V and 4 bases from J, the gap between germline ends came to 9 bases. CDR3 length: 13 amino acids. In nucleotides, the CDR3 is TGTGCCAGCAGTCGAGACAGTAATCAGCCCCAGCATTTT. Translation: CASSRDSNQPQHF.

The rearrangement links TRBV13 to TRBJ2-1, with 12 bases matching TRBD2. The ends lost 5 bases at V and 7 bases at J; junction bases unmatched: 6. This CDR3 spans 15 amino acids. Germline assignment: CDR1 PRHDT and CDR2 FYEKMQ (reference sequence). CDR3 sequence reads: CASSPTSGSRNEQFF. For the CDR3, the DNA is TGTGCCAGCAGCCCGACTAGCGGGAGTAGAAATGAGCAGTTCTTC.

The chain carries TRBV6-5 and TRBJ2-1; TRBD2 might be the D (6 bases). This CDR3 contains 14 residues. In germline, CDR1 is MNHEY, CDR2 SVGAGI. V lost 6 bases, J lost 9 bases, and 18 bases lay in between. The DNA of the CDR3 is TGTGCCAGCAGCACCACCGGGACTCGAGTTGAGCAGTTCTTC. The encoded protein is CASSTTGTRVEQFF.

This chain links TRBV5-1 with TRBJ1-4; D is perhaps TRBD1 (5 bases). Trimming shortened V by 4 bases and J by 7 bases, and 17 bases separated the two germline ends. Per the germline V gene, CDR1 is SGHRS and CDR2 is YFSETQ. This CDR3 has 15 amino acids. The CDR3 DNA follows: TGCGCCAGCAGCCCTAATGGAGGGGAGGCTGAAAAACTGTTTTTT. Translated, it gives CASSPNGGEAEKLFF.

V is TRBV6-4 and J is TRBJ2-1; no clear D gene. V was clipped by 4 bases and J by 5 bases, with 9 bases between them. The germline V gene has CDR1 MRHNA and CDR2 SNTAGT. The CDR3 covers 13 residues. The CDR3 here is CASSVLENNEQFF. CDR3 bases: TGTGCCAGCAGTGTTCTAGAAAACAATGAGCAGTTCTTC.

This sequence joins TRBV19 and TRBJ2-5, with TRBD1 matching 9 bases. The CDR3 consists of 16 residues. The V gene's germline CDR1 is LNHDA and CDR2 SQIVND (reference sequence). V shed 2 bases, J shed 7 bases, and the junction held 11 bases outside the gene matches. DNA of the CDR3: TGTGCCAGTAGTATACCCCGTGGGACAGGGTTTGGGACCCAGTACTTC. It yields the protein CASSIPRGTGFGTQYF.

This chain connects TRBV28 to TRBJ1-2, with 12 bases lining up with TRBD1. CDR1 and CDR2 from the germline V gene are MDHEN and SYDVKM. V lost 2 bases, J lost 4 bases, and 11 bases stayed unmatched. The CDR3 runs to 18 residues. CDR3 DNA sequence: TGTGCCAGCAGTTTAGTCAGGGGACAGGGGGCTGGTCGCTATGGCTACACCTTC. This sequence encodes CASSLVRGQGAGRYGYTF.

This clone was picked up one time. The V gene is TRBV7-9, the J gene TRBJ1-2; D may be TRBD1 (5 bases). Germline values: CDR1 SEHNR, CDR2 FQNEAQ (reference sequence). V was pared by 6 bases and J by 4 bases, with 21 bases between. The CDR3 contains 16 residues. The CDR3 bases are TGTGCCAGCAGTTACCCCCAGGGAGGGTTGAGCTATGGCTACACCTTC. Protein: CASSYPQGGLSYGYTF.

This clone showed up just a few times. The chain links TRBV13 to TRBJ2-3; a possible D gene is TRBD1 (6 bases). The V and J ends lost 3 bases and 3 bases respectively, with 16 bases between them. This CDR3 comprises 16 residues. Per the germline V gene, CDR1 is PRHDT and CDR2 is FYEKMQ (reference sequence). CDR3 in amino acids: CASSFSEQGETDTQYF. CDR3 nucleotides: TGTGCCAGCAGCTTCTCCGAACAGGGTGAGACAGATACGCAGTATTTT.

The V call is TRBV19, the J call TRBJ2-1, with TRBD2 matching over 9 bases. J lost 1 base, V lost 6 bases, and 4 bases had no gene match. This CDR3 has 15 amino acids. CDR1 and CDR2 (germline): LNHDA, SQIVND (reference sequence). The CDR3 is CASSPSGESYNEQFF. Here the CDR3 DNA reads TGTGCCAGTAGCCCTAGCGGGGAATCCTACAATGAGCAGTTCTTC.

This chain joins TRBV5-6 and TRBJ2-3, with 8 bases fitting TRBD1. With V trimmed by 1 base and J by 2 bases, 6 bases remained unmatched. Looked up from germline, CDR1 is SGHDT and CDR2 is YYEEEE. The CDR3 runs 16 residues. DNA for the CDR3: TGTGCCAGCAGCTTGCTTTCAGGGGGCCCCACAGATACGCAGTATTTT. Its translation is CASSLLSGGPTDTQYF.

The chain combines TRBV7-3 with TRBJ2-1; possibly TRBD2 for D (5 bases). V lost 5 bases and J 5 bases, leaving 16 bases between the germline ends. The germline V gene encodes CDR1 SGHTA and CDR2 FQGTGA. This CDR3 spans 15 amino acids. The CDR3 DNA reads as TGTGCCAGCAGCGCCCCGGGAATCGACAACAATGAGCAGTTCTTC. This gives the protein CASSAPGIDNNEQFF. The full variable domain, completed using reference TRBV7-3 and TRBJ2-1, is GAGVSQTPSNKVTEKGKYVELRCDPISGHTALYWYRQSLGQGPEFLIYFQGTGAADDSGLPNDRFFAVRPEGSVSTLKIQRTERGDSAVYLCASSAPGIDNNEQFFGPGTRLTVL.

The chain links TRBV19 to TRBJ1-1; 8 positions match TRBD1. The CDR3 runs 13 residues. V gave up 7 bases and J gave up 11 bases; unmatched junction bases: 12. Per germline, CDR1 LNHDA and CDR2 SQIVND (reference sequence). CDR3 residues: CASTRTGIGRAFF. Here the CDR3 DNA reads TGTGCCAGTACCCGGACAGGGATAGGTAGGGCTTTCTTT.